The 7 T cell receptor beta chains presented below share a single source sample, sequenced in a study of T-cell reconstitution after alpha-beta-depleted transplantation in children. Unique molecular identifiers were used to barcode this TCRbeta library. MiXCR, applied by TCRdb to the PCR reads, yields one record per CDR3 protein. The sample yields some 350,000 distinct CDR3 sequences, roughly 16% seen once. The sample consisted of PBMCs, mostly from graft donor cells, taken 360 days after TCRalphabeta/CD19-depleted stem cell transplant. The receptor set was obtained from a male patient between 2 and 10 years old who had a stem cell transplant for acute lymphoblastic leukemia, so the T cells may come from the graft donor.

There are a few counts of this clonotype. The chain uses TRBV4-1 and TRBJ1-2, with 10 bases matching TRBD1. V dropped 7 bases and J dropped 4; count of bases not matched to a gene: 12. Germline V gene lookup returns CDR1 MGHRA and CDR2 YSYEKL. This CDR3 is 16 amino acids long. This CDR3 reads CASNVGGTGEGYGYTF. The DNA of the CDR3 is TGCGCCAGCAACGTGGGTGGGACAGGGGAAGGCTATGGCTACACCTTC.

This chain uses TRBV2 with TRBJ1-5; D unclear. Germline-derived CDR1 and CDR2 are SNHLY and FYNNEI. The CDR3 contains 17 residues. Trimming took 0 bases from V and 2 from J, leaving 14 bases between them. CDR3 residues: CASSEALSRSGNQPQHF. Written as DNA, the CDR3 is TGTGCCAGCAGTGAAGCCCTAAGTCGCAGCGGCAATCAGCCCCAGCATTTT.

The rearrangement links TRBV5-1 to TRBJ2-1; a weak D match, TRBD2 (6 bases). The CDR3 is 16 amino acids. The V gene's germline CDR1 is SGHRS and CDR2 YFSETQ. V was pared by 4 bases and J by 0 bases, with 14 bases between. The CDR3 DNA reads TGCGCCAGCAGCGTGCGGGACCTAAGCTCCTACAATGAGCAGTTCTTC. Its translation is CASSVRDLSSYNEQFF.

This clonotype has a handful of counts. This chain connects TRBV7-9 to TRBJ2-5, with a possible D match to TRBD1 (5 bases). The length of the CDR3 is 14 residues. V lost 1 base, J lost 5 bases, and 11 bases lay in between. CDR1 and CDR2 from the germline V gene are SEHNR and FQNEAQ (reference sequence). The CDR3 region is CASSLVTGWETQYF. The CDR3 DNA reads TGTGCCAGCAGCTTAGTCACAGGATGGGAGACCCAGTACTTC. Based on the CDR3 plus reference TRBV7-9 and TRBJ2-5, the full variable domain is DTGVSQNPRHKITKRGQNVTFRCDPISEHNRLYWYRQTLGQGPEFLTYFQNEAQLEKSRLLSDRFSAERPKGSFSTLEIQRTEQGDSAMYLCASSLVTGWETQYFGPGTRLLVL.

This clonotype was seen a handful of times. The rearrangement links TRBV20-1 to TRBJ2-1; 8 bases are shared with TRBD2. Unmatched junction bases numbered 4, after V lost 1 base and J lost 2 bases. Germline-derived CDR1 and CDR2 are DFQATT and SNEGSKA (reference sequence). The CDR3 covers 15 residues. The CDR3 region has the DNA TGCAGTGCTAGAGCCCCGGGGGGGGCCTACAATGAGCAGTTCTTC. This gives the protein CSARAPGGAYNEQFF.

The V call is TRBV2, the J call TRBJ1-3; a possible D gene is TRBD1 (6 bases). Germline V lookup: CDR1 SNHLY, CDR2 FYNNEI. The CDR3 consists of 14 residues. Trimming took off 5 bases at V and 1 base at J, with 9 bases between the two ends. The CDR3 nucleotides are TGTGCCAGCAGTCCGGGGGCGTCTGGAAACACCATATATTTT. As protein: CASSPGASGNTIYF.

The gene calls are TRBV4-1 and TRBJ2-3, with D tentatively TRBD1 or TRBD2 (6 bases each). This CDR3 contains 16 residues. Germline lookup yields CDR1 MGHRA and CDR2 YSYEKL. The ends were cut back, 0 bases at V and 3 bases at J, with 13 bases in the middle. CDR3 residues: CASSQDGGGTTDTQYF. The CDR3 DNA reads TGCGCCAGCAGCCAAGACGGGGGCGGGACTACAGATACGCAGTATTTT.